The next 6 T cell receptor beta chains were all read from a single sample in a study of T-cell memory formation after mild COVID-19. TCRdb re-derived calls from the 5' RACE reads in MiXCR, one entry per CDR3 protein. This repertoire shows around 400,000 distinct CDR3 sequences, around 24% found once; its top ten account for around 8.1%. The sequenced material came from PBMCs or a T cell subset sorted from them (not recorded which). All receptors come from an adult woman who had mild COVID-19 (a few samples of this study predate the infection). Cell type and time point are not known.

This clonotype appeared a few times. The chain is built from TRBV5-1 and TRBJ1-1; 8 bases line up with TRBD1. The germline V gene encodes CDR1 SGHRS and CDR2 YFSETQ. This CDR3 has 15 amino acids. V lost 1 base, J lost 8 bases, and 10 bases stayed unmatched. The CDR3 is CASSLYSTGVGEAFF. CDR3 DNA sequence: TGCGCCAGCAGCTTGTACTCGACAGGGGTGGGAGAAGCTTTCTTT.

This chain connects TRBV12-3 or TRBV12-4 to TRBJ2-5; maybe TRBD2 (5 bases). The CDR3 totals 15 residues. Trimming cost V 3 bases and J 2 bases, with 13 bases left between them. CDR3 DNA: TGTGCCAGCAGTTTGCAGGCGGGTCTTCAAGAGACCCAGTACTTC. Residues: CASSLQAGLQETQYF.

The J gene is TRBJ2-3, the V gene TRBV5-4, with D perhaps TRBD1 (6 bases). The V gene's germline CDR1 is SGHNT and CDR2 YYREEE (reference sequence). V was shortened by 4 bases and J by 4 bases, with 13 bases between the two germline ends. This CDR3 is 14 amino acids long. The CDR3, as DNA: TGTGCCAGCAGCGACGGACAGCTCGCAGATACGCAGTATTTT. Translation: CASSDGQLADTQYF.

This chain connects TRBV7-9 to TRBJ2-3, with 8 bases fitting TRBD1. The CDR3 is 17 amino acids. V dropped 5 bases and J dropped 1; count of bases not matched to a gene: 11. Per the germline V gene, CDR1 is SEHNR and CDR2 is FQNEAQ (reference sequence). In nucleotides, the CDR3 is TGTGCCAGCAGCCCGGGTCGACAGGGGCTCCGCACAGATACGCAGTATTTT. Translating gives CASSPGRQGLRTDTQYF.

This chain uses TRBV12-3 or TRBV12-4 with TRBJ2-5, with TRBD1 matching over 10 bases. Germline trimming cut 6 bases from V and 4 bases from J; bases unmatched to any gene: 8. This CDR3 contains 15 residues. The CDR3 DNA reads as TGTGCCAGCAGGACCGACAGGGGGCGTGGAGAGACCCAGTACTTC. It encodes CASRTDRGRGETQYF.

The chain uses TRBV27 and TRBJ2-1, with TRBD2 matching 7 bases. Germline CDR1 is MNHEY and CDR2 is SMNVEV (reference sequence). The CDR3 totals 18 residues. The V gene end was trimmed by 5 bases and the J gene end by 4 bases; junction bases not matched to a gene: 17. Here the CDR3 DNA reads TGTGCCAGCAGTGTATATAGGGGAGGGTACTCTGGGTACAATGAGCAGTTCTTC. Its protein is CASSVYRGGYSGYNEQFF.